The source of this TCR beta chain is a study of T cell changes during pregnancy in multiple sclerosis. Measured with immunoSEQ multiplex PCR; TCRdb has only the in-frame clones, and not every one. The repertoire holds fewer than 95,000 clones, with approximately 90% as singletons. Source: peripheral blood, taken in the first trimester of pregnancy. This receptor was identified in a female donor in good health, enrolled as a control in a pregnancy study.

For the CDR3, the DNA is TGTGCCATCAGTGTGGGGACAGGGAATCACGAGCAGTTCTTC. Protein: CAISVGTGNHEQFF. This chain joins TRBV10-3 and TRBJ2-1, with 9 positions matching TRBD1. The CDR3 spans 14 residues. Germline CDR1 is ENHRY and CDR2 is SYGVKD. The J segment lost 10 bases and the V segment lost 4 bases, leaving 8 bases of the junction unmatched.